A selection of T cell receptor beta chains follows, all from one sample in a study of blood T cell repertoires in COVID-19. Assay used: immunoSEQ multiplex PCR; TCRdb lists only in-frame clones, some missing. The profile covers tens of thousands of clones, with approximately 86% appearing a single time and 1.4% to 1.5% taken by the ten largest. Source material: peripheral blood. These receptors were collected from a woman aged 55-75 years with acute or convalescent COVID-19. CDR3s include the opening cysteine and the closing phenylalanine or tryptophan. D genes are given only for firm matches.

v_call	d_call	j_call	cdr3_nt	cdr3_aa
TRBV14	TRBD2	TRBJ2-1	TGTGCCAGCAGCCCGCGATATCTAGCGGGAGCCTACAATGAGCAGTTCTTC	CASSPRYLAGAYNEQFF
TRBV12-3/TRBV12-4	.	TRBJ1-6	TGTGCCAGCAGCAAACGACACAACTCACCCCTCCACTTT	CASSKRHNSPLHF
TRBV11-3	TRBD1	TRBJ1-2	TGTGCCAGCAGCACCCGTTTGACAGGGCTAGGCTACACCTTC	CASSTRLTGLGYTF
TRBV19	TRBD2	TRBJ2-3	TGTGCCAGTAGTATCTTATTGGCGGGAGCTGCAACAGATACGCAGTATTTT	CASSILLAGAATDTQYF
TRBV28	TRBD1	TRBJ1-4	TGTGCCAGCAGTGCCGGGACAGCTTTAAGTGAAAAACTGTTTTTT	CASSAGTALSEKLFF
TRBV7-9	.	TRBJ1-3	TGTGCCAGCAGCACAGAAAAGACCTCTGGAAACACCATATATTTT	CASSTEKTSGNTIYF
TRBV19	.	TRBJ1-1	TGTGCCAGTACCCTACCCGGGGGGTTGAACACTGAAGCTTTCTTT	CASTLPGGLNTEAFF
TRBV10-3	TRBD1	TRBJ1-2	TGTGCCATAAGTCAAACAGGGGACTATGGCTACACCTTC	CAISQTGDYGYTF
TRBV3-1/TRBV3-2	.	TRBJ2-5	TGTGCCAGCAGCCAGACCGGGGGGCCCCAAGTGGAGACCCAGTACTTC	CASSQTGGPQVETQYF
TRBV18	.	TRBJ1-5	TGTGCCAGCTCCCCGAGGCAGTCGGATCAGCCCCAGCATTTT	CASSPRQSDQPQHF